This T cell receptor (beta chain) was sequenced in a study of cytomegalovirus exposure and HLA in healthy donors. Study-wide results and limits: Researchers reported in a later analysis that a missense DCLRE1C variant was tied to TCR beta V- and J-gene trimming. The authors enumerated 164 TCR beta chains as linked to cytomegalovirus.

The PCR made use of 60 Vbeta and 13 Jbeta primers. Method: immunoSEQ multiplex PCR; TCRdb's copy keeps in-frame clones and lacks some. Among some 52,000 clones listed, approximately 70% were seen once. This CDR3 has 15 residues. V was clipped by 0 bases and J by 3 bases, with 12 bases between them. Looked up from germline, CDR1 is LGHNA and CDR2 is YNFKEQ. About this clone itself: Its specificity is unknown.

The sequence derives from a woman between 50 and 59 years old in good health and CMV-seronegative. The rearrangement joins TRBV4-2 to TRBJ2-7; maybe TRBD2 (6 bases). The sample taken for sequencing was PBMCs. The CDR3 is CASSQDPEGSYEQYF. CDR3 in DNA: TGTGCCAGCAGCCAAGACCCGGAGGGTAGCTACGAGCAGTACTTC.